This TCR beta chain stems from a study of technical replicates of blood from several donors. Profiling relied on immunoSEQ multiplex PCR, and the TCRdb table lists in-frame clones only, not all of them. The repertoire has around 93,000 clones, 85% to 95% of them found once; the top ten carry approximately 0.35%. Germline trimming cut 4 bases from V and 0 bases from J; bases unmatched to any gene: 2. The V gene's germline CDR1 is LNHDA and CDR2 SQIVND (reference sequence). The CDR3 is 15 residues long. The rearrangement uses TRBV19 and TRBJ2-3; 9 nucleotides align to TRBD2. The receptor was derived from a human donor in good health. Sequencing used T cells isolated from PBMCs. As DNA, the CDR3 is TGTGCCAGTAGTACCACTAGCGGGAGCACAGATACGCAGTATTTT. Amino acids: CASSTTSGSTDTQYF.